The entry below gives a single T cell receptor beta chain sequence along with its context. This specimen belongs to a study of blood T cell repertoires in COVID-19. Germline V gene data show CDR1 as SGHDT and CDR2 as YYEEEE. Trimming at V came to 5 bases and at J to 2 bases, leaving 9 bases not matched to a gene. The CDR3 contains 15 residues. The method was immunoSEQ multiplex PCR; TCRdb's version includes in-frame clones alone and lacks a portion of them. The table records about 260,000 clones, roughly 86% of them present only once. The specimen was peripheral blood. This TCR was sampled from a woman aged 60 to 75 with COVID-19, enrolled during active disease. V gene TRBV5-6 combines with J gene TRBJ1-2, with 7 bases fitting TRBD1. For the CDR3, the DNA is TGTGCCAGCAGTTTACCGGGACAGCGAAACTATGGCTACACCTTC. Translating it yields CASSLPGQRNYGYTF.